This T cell receptor (beta chain) was sequenced in a study of cytomegalovirus exposure and HLA in healthy donors. About this clone: The antigen remains unidentified.

General study results and limits: Most TCR sequences were seen very rarely across donors, but some public TCRs occurred in many.

This PCR relied on a set of 60 Vbeta primers and 13 Jbeta primers. The assay was immunoSEQ multiplex PCR, and TCRdb's table has in-frame clones only and misses some. The sample lists more than 150,000 clones; roughly 88% were seen once. Per germline, CDR1 MDHEN and CDR2 SYDVKM. The CDR3 length is 14 residues. Deletions cut 5 bases from V and 4 bases from J, with 14 bases between. The receptor was derived from a young woman in good health and CMV-seronegative. Input material: PBMCs. The chain recombines TRBV28 with TRBJ1-2, with D tentatively TRBD1 (6 bases). CDR3 loop: CASSPDRLAYGYTF. CDR3 in DNA: TGTGCCAGCAGTCCGGACAGACTTGCCTATGGCTACACCTTC.